This T cell receptor beta chain was documented in a study of control samples from healthy donors and cancer patients. CDR1 GTSNPN and CDR2 SVGIG come from the germline V gene (reference sequence). The V gene lost 5 bases and the J gene lost 9 bases, with 17 bases spanning the gap. CDR3 length: 13 amino acids. The assay was immunoSEQ multiplex PCR, and TCRdb's table has in-frame clones only and misses some. The top ten hold about 12% of the sample, which has 90,000 to 150,000 clones, 85% to 90% seen once. The chain is built from TRBV30 and TRBJ1-5; no firm D call. The sequence was collected from a man aged 25-40 years in good health. The specimen sequenced was blood. CDR3 residues: CAWSARGGGPQHF. CDR3 nucleotide sequence: TGTGCCTGGTCGGCGCGAGGAGGAGGGCCCCAGCATTTT. Filled out from reference TRBV30 and TRBJ1-5, the complete variable domain reads SQTIHQWPATLVQPVGSPLSLECTVEGTSNPNLYWYRQAAGRGLQLLFYSVGIGQISSEVPQNLSASRPQDRQFILSSKKLLLSDSGFYLCAWSARGGGPQHFGDGTRLSIL.